The sequence of this T cell receptor beta chain was determined in a study of blood T cell repertoires in COVID-19. With 0 bases clipped from V and 2 bases from J, the junction kept 2 bases outside the gene matches. The germline V gene encodes CDR1 SGHRS and CDR2 YFSETQ. The CDR3 loop spans 16 amino acids. Either two negative PCRs, clearance, or symptom resolution qualified Cohort 3 donors as recovered. TCRdb's copy holds only in-frame clones and misses some; the assay was immunoSEQ multiplex PCR. The profile covers approximately 190,000 clones, with roughly 80% appearing a single time and around 7% taken by the ten largest.

The receptor was derived from a man in his forties or fifties who had recovered from COVID-19. The genes are TRBV5-1 and TRBJ2-3, with 11 nucleotides matching TRBD2. The specimen was PBMCs or T cells enriched from blood (not recorded which). The CDR3, as DNA: TGCGCCAGCAGCTTGGGACTAGCGGGGTTCACAGATACGCAGTATTTT. Amino acid sequence: CASSLGLAGFTDTQYF.